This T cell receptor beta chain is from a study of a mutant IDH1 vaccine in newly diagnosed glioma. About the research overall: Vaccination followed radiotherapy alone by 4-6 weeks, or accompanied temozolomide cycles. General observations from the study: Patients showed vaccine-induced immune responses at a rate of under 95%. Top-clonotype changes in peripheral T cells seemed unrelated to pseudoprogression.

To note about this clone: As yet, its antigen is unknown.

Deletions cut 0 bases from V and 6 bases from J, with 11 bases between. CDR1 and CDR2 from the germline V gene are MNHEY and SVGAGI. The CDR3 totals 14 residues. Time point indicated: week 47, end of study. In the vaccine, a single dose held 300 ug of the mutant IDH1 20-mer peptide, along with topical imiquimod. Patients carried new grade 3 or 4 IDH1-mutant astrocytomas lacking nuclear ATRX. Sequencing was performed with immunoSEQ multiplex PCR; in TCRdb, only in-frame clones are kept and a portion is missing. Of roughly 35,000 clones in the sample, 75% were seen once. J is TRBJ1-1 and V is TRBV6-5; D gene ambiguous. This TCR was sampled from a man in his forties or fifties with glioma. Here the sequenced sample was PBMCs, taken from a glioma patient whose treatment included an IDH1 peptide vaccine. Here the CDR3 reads CASSYSGRRAEAFF. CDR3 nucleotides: TGTGCCAGCAGTTACTCGGGCAGGCGGGCTGAAGCTTTCTTT.